This is a list of T cell receptor beta chains from one sample in a study of EBV T-cell therapy then PD-1 blockade in nasopharyngeal carcinoma. No cognate antigen is known for these TCRs. Method: immunoSEQ multiplex PCR; TCRdb's copy keeps in-frame clones and lacks some. The top ten clones hold roughly 24% of a sample with around 22,000 clones, approximately 83% of them seen once. The sample in question was CD8+ T cells from blood, obtained at day -245 from a patient whose treatment included autologous EBV-specific T cells and nivolumab. The receptors derive from a middle-aged man with nasopharyngeal carcinoma. The CDR3 runs from the conserved cysteine through the conserved F or W. The order of the fields is clone size, D gene, J gene, V gene, CDR3 DNA, CDR3 protein. The D gene is left open where the match is weak. Rows may omit the clone size; those that give it use once, few, many or a size class.

clone size: once
D gene: TRBD2
J gene: TRBJ2-3
V gene: TRBV6-4
CDR3 DNA: TGTGCCAGCAGTGACGGAAGCGGGGGGGCCCCAGATACGCAGTATTTT
CDR3 protein: CASSDGSGGAPDTQYF

clone size: .
D gene: .
J gene: TRBJ1-6
V gene: TRBV27
CDR3 DNA: TGTGCCAGCAGTTCGGGCCTTAATTCACCCCTCCACTTT
CDR3 protein: CASSSGLNSPLHF

clone size: .
D gene: .
J gene: TRBJ2-2
V gene: TRBV6-4
CDR3 DNA: TGTGCCAGCAGTGATGACAGTGACACCGGGGAGCTGTTTTTT
CDR3 protein: CASSDDSDTGELFF

clone size: .
D gene: TRBD1
J gene: TRBJ1-1
V gene: TRBV9
CDR3 DNA: TGTGCCAGCAGCCAACAGGGGCGGACTGAAGCTTTCTTT
CDR3 protein: CASSQQGRTEAFF

clone size: .
D gene: .
J gene: TRBJ1-2
V gene: TRBV9
CDR3 DNA: TGTGCCAGCAGCGTAGGAGGGTTTAACTATGGCTACACCTTC
CDR3 protein: CASSVGGFNYGYTF

clone size: few
D gene: TRBD1
J gene: TRBJ2-7
V gene: TRBV19
CDR3 DNA: TGTGCCAGTAGTAAACTAGGACAGGGGGTCCACGAGCAGTACTTC
CDR3 protein: CASSKLGQGVHEQYF

clone size: .
D gene: TRBD1
J gene: TRBJ2-3
V gene: TRBV30
CDR3 DNA: TGTGCCTGGAGTGTGGGACAGGGGGCGTTAGATACGCAGTATTTT
CDR3 protein: CAWSVGQGALDTQYF

clone size: .
D gene: TRBD2
J gene: TRBJ2-3
V gene: TRBV7-9
CDR3 DNA: TGTGCCAGCAGCCGGACTAGCAGCACAGATACGCAGTATTTT
CDR3 protein: CASSRTSSTDTQYF

clone size: .
D gene: .
J gene: TRBJ1-1
V gene: TRBV28
CDR3 DNA: TGTGCCAGCAGTTTAGATCGATCCATTATGAACACTGAAGCTTTCTTT
CDR3 protein: CASSLDRSIMNTEAFF

clone size: .
D gene: .
J gene: TRBJ2-1
V gene: TRBV5-1
CDR3 DNA: TGCGCCAGCAGCTTCCGCCGGGAATACAATGAGCAGTTCTTC
CDR3 protein: CASSFRREYNEQFF

clone size: .
D gene: TRBD1
J gene: TRBJ1-6
V gene: TRBV6-5
CDR3 DNA: TGTGCCAGCAGTTACTCCGAGGACAGGGGTAATTCACCCCTCCACTTT
CDR3 protein: CASSYSEDRGNSPLHF

clone size: .
D gene: TRBD2
J gene: TRBJ2-5
V gene: TRBV3-1/TRBV3-2
CDR3 DNA: TGTGCCAGCAGCCAACGGACTAGCGGGGAAGAGACCCAGTACTTC
CDR3 protein: CASSQRTSGEETQYF

clone size: .
D gene: .
J gene: TRBJ2-1
V gene: TRBV9
CDR3 DNA: TGTGCCAGCAGCGTAGTCGACCGAAGGTTCAACGGCAATGAGCAGTTCTTC
CDR3 protein: CASSVVDRRFNGNEQFF

clone size: .
D gene: TRBD1
J gene: TRBJ2-7
V gene: TRBV9
CDR3 DNA: TGTGCCAGCAGCGTAGAAGGACAGGGTGTTATATACGAGCAGTACTTC
CDR3 protein: CASSVEGQGVIYEQYF

clone size: .
D gene: .
J gene: TRBJ2-2
V gene: TRBV30
CDR3 DNA: TGTGCCTGGAGTGACACTCTCGACGGCACCGGGGAGCTGTTTTTT
CDR3 protein: CAWSDTLDGTGELFF

clone size: .
D gene: TRBD2
J gene: TRBJ2-1
V gene: TRBV6-5
CDR3 DNA: TGTGCCAGCAACCAGGGACTAGCGGGGGGGGAGCAGTTCTTC
CDR3 protein: CASNQGLAGGEQFF

clone size: once
D gene: TRBD1
J gene: TRBJ2-2
V gene: TRBV9
CDR3 DNA: TGTGCCAGCAGTCCTCAAGTAGGGGGCGTGTACACCGGGGAGCTGTTTTTT
CDR3 protein: CASSPQVGGVYTGELFF

clone size: .
D gene: TRBD1
J gene: TRBJ2-3
V gene: TRBV28
CDR3 DNA: TGTGCCAGCACCCCGGACAGGCCTAGCACAGATACGCAGTATTTT
CDR3 protein: CASTPDRPSTDTQYF

clone size: .
D gene: .
J gene: TRBJ2-7
V gene: TRBV11-2
CDR3 DNA: TGTGCCAGCAGCCCTAGGGGCGGATTCTACGAGCAGTACTTC
CDR3 protein: CASSPRGGFYEQYF

clone size: few
D gene: .
J gene: TRBJ2-5
V gene: TRBV4-1
CDR3 DNA: TGCGCCAGCAGCCAAGAAACGGGGGCCTTAGGGACCCAGTACTTC
CDR3 protein: CASSQETGALGTQYF

clone size: .
D gene: .
J gene: TRBJ1-5
V gene: TRBV2
CDR3 DNA: TGTGCCAGCTGGGGGGGGGCAGGCAATCAGCCCCAGCATTTT
CDR3 protein: CASWGGAGNQPQHF

clone size: .
D gene: .
J gene: TRBJ2-5
V gene: TRBV7-9
CDR3 DNA: TGTGCCAGCAGCTTAGTGGGGATGATAAGGGAGACCCAGTACTTC
CDR3 protein: CASSLVGMIRETQYF

clone size: .
D gene: TRBD1
J gene: TRBJ1-6
V gene: TRBV6-5
CDR3 DNA: TGTGCCATTAAGCCTCAGACAGGGAGCTCACCCCTCCACTTT
CDR3 protein: CAIKPQTGSSPLHF

clone size: .
D gene: TRBD1
J gene: TRBJ2-5
V gene: TRBV4-1
CDR3 DNA: TGCGCCAGCAGCCGTCGACAGGGGGCACGGGAGACCCAGTACTTC
CDR3 protein: CASSRRQGARETQYF

clone size: .
D gene: .
J gene: TRBJ2-1
V gene: TRBV15
CDR3 DNA: TGTGCCACCAGCAGAGAGACAGACCCCTACAATGAGCAGTTCTTC
CDR3 protein: CATSRETDPYNEQFF

clone size: .
D gene: .
J gene: TRBJ2-2
V gene: TRBV4-3
CDR3 DNA: TGCGCCAGCAGCCAAGATCCGGCCGGGAGCGCCGGGGAGCTGTTTTTT
CDR3 protein: CASSQDPAGSAGELFF

clone size: once
D gene: .
J gene: TRBJ2-3
V gene: TRBV12-3/TRBV12-4
CDR3 DNA: TGTGCCAGTGGACTGCCCACAGATACGCAGTATTTT
CDR3 protein: CASGLPTDTQYF

clone size: .
D gene: .
J gene: TRBJ2-1
V gene: TRBV7-9
CDR3 DNA: TGTGCCAGCAGCTTAGCGTTGGGGGCCTTATACAATGAGCAGTTCTTC
CDR3 protein: CASSLALGALYNEQFF

clone size: .
D gene: TRBD1
J gene: TRBJ1-1
V gene: TRBV5-4
CDR3 DNA: TGTGCCAGCAGCCTCGGGACAGCCCGTACTGAAGCTTTCTTT
CDR3 protein: CASSLGTARTEAFF

clone size: few
D gene: .
J gene: TRBJ1-5
V gene: TRBV6-2/TRBV6-3
CDR3 DNA: TGTGCCAGCAGCCGTACCCCCTCCGGGACACTTAATCAGCCCCAGCATTTT
CDR3 protein: CASSRTPSGTLNQPQHF

clone size: .
D gene: .
J gene: TRBJ2-1
V gene: TRBV6-2/TRBV6-3
CDR3 DNA: TGTGCCAGCAACCCCCGGGACACCTTATACAACAATGAGCAGTTCTTC
CDR3 protein: CASNPRDTLYNNEQFF

clone size: .
D gene: .
J gene: TRBJ2-2
V gene: TRBV6-4
CDR3 DNA: TGTGCCAGCAGTGACTCACAGACCGGGGAGCTGTTTTTT
CDR3 protein: CASSDSQTGELFF

clone size: .
D gene: TRBD1
J gene: TRBJ1-5
V gene: TRBV7-9
CDR3 DNA: TGTGCCAGCAGCTTAGGGGGGACAGGGATGGGCAATCAGCCCCAGCATTTT
CDR3 protein: CASSLGGTGMGNQPQHF

clone size: .
D gene: TRBD2
J gene: TRBJ2-7
V gene: TRBV7-2
CDR3 DNA: TGTGCCAGCAGCTTTCCTAGCGGGGGGGCGGCGTCCTACGAGCAGTACTTC
CDR3 protein: CASSFPSGGAASYEQYF

clone size: once
D gene: .
J gene: TRBJ2-2
V gene: TRBV12-3/TRBV12-4
CDR3 DNA: TGTGCCAGCAGTTTCGGGGAGATGGAGCTGTTTTTT
CDR3 protein: CASSFGEMELFF

clone size: .
D gene: .
J gene: TRBJ2-7
V gene: TRBV10-3
CDR3 DNA: TGTGCCATCAGTGGACTGAACTACGAGCAGTACTTC
CDR3 protein: CAISGLNYEQYF

clone size: .
D gene: .
J gene: TRBJ2-2
V gene: TRBV30
CDR3 DNA: TGTGCCTGGGAACAGATAATTAACACCGGGGAGCTGTTTTTT
CDR3 protein: CAWEQIINTGELFF

clone size: .
D gene: TRBD1
J gene: TRBJ2-3
V gene: TRBV28
CDR3 DNA: TGTGCCAGCAGTTTCCGACAGGGGGATCGCACAGATACGCAGTATTTT
CDR3 protein: CASSFRQGDRTDTQYF

clone size: .
D gene: TRBD2
J gene: TRBJ2-1
V gene: TRBV6-6
CDR3 DNA: TGTGCCAGCAGTTCGGGGGGGGAGCAGTTCTTC
CDR3 protein: CASSSGGEQFF

clone size: .
D gene: TRBD1
J gene: TRBJ1-5
V gene: TRBV2
CDR3 DNA: TGTGCCAGCAGCTCACTCAGGGGGGACGGCCATAGCAATCAGCCCCAGCATTTT
CDR3 protein: CASSSLRGDGHSNQPQHF

clone size: .
D gene: TRBD1
J gene: TRBJ1-4
V gene: TRBV19
CDR3 DNA: TGTGCCAGTAGTACTCTTTGGGGACAGGGGACGTCCAATGAAAAACTGTTTTTT
CDR3 protein: CASSTLWGQGTSNEKLFF

clone size: .
D gene: .
J gene: TRBJ1-1
V gene: TRBV24-1
CDR3 DNA: TGTGCCACCAGTGACCCTGGAGGGCCCGGGGACACTGAAGCTTTCTTT
CDR3 protein: CATSDPGGPGDTEAFF

clone size: .
D gene: .
J gene: TRBJ1-1
V gene: TRBV30
CDR3 DNA: TGTGCCTGGAGAAGGGCCGAAGCTTTCTTT
CDR3 protein: CAWRRAEAFF

clone size: .
D gene: TRBD1
J gene: TRBJ1-5
V gene: TRBV10-3
CDR3 DNA: TGTGCCATCAGTGTAACAGGGGGAATCGGTCAGCCCCAGCATTTT
CDR3 protein: CAISVTGGIGQPQHF

clone size: .
D gene: .
J gene: TRBJ1-2
V gene: TRBV9
CDR3 DNA: TGTGCCAGCAGCGGATATGGCTACACCTTC
CDR3 protein: CASSGYGYTF

clone size: .
D gene: .
J gene: TRBJ1-2
V gene: TRBV6-4
CDR3 DNA: TGTGCCAGCAGTGCCACAATGACAGGCAACTATGGCTACACCTTC
CDR3 protein: CASSATMTGNYGYTF

clone size: .
D gene: TRBD1
J gene: TRBJ2-3
V gene: TRBV15
CDR3 DNA: TGTGCCACCAGCAGAGATATTGGACAGGGACACCCGAGCACAGATACGCAGTATTTT
CDR3 protein: CATSRDIGQGHPSTDTQYF

clone size: .
D gene: TRBD1
J gene: TRBJ2-7
V gene: TRBV12-3/TRBV12-4
CDR3 DNA: TGTGCCAGCAGTTTGACAGGGGTCGAGCAGTACTTC
CDR3 protein: CASSLTGVEQYF

clone size: few
D gene: .
J gene: TRBJ2-3
V gene: TRBV30
CDR3 DNA: TGTGCCTGGAGTCTCATCACAGATACGCAGTATTTT
CDR3 protein: CAWSLITDTQYF